A single TCR beta chain is shown here with its context. The sample is drawn from a study of shared clonotypes between healthy human individuals. Study summary: The study drew on a couple of women and a few men aged 18 to 49 as donors. Donors had three CD4 naive, three CD4 memory, two CD8 naive and one CD8 memory plate apiece.

Sequencing used immunoSEQ multiplex PCR; TCRdb keeps in-frame clones, though not all of them. The sample shows roughly 2.4 million clones, approximately 96% of them seen only once. Germline lookup yields CDR1 SGDLS and CDR2 YYNGEE. V lost 4 bases to trimming and J lost 5 bases, with 18 bases between them. This CDR3 is built from 15 residues. The chain recombines TRBV9 with TRBJ1-2; possibly TRBD1 for D (5 bases). The sample comprised naive CD4+ T cells sorted from blood. Subset here: CD45RA+ positively selected. The receptor comes from a young man in good health. CDR3 DNA sequence: TGTGCCAGCAGCATCCGGGACCAACCTGGGTATGGCTACACCTTC. Protein: CASSIRDQPGYGYTF.